One and the same sample provided the 6 T cell receptor beta chains below, sequenced in a study of shared clonotypes between healthy human individuals. Some clones are missing from TCRdb's copy, which holds only in-frame ones; the method was immunoSEQ multiplex PCR. Of around 240,000 clones in the sample, approximately 65% were seen once. Sequencing was carried out using memory CD4+ T cells sorted from blood. Documented subset: CD45RA-negative fraction. These receptors were collected from a man aged 25 to 40 in good health.

The rearrangement uses TRBV6-1 and TRBJ1-3; D gene unclear. The germline V gene has CDR1 MNHNS and CDR2 SASEGT. The CDR3 has 14 amino acids. V gave up 8 bases and J gave up 1 base, with 12 bases separating them. Here the CDR3 reads CASVKAVSGNTIYF. The CDR3 DNA reads as TGTGCCAGCGTCAAGGCAGTTTCTGGAAACACCATATATTTT.

This clone came up many times. The V gene is TRBV5-4, the J gene TRBJ1-4, with D hard to call. The CDR3 runs to 15 residues. V was shortened by 6 bases and J by 0 bases, with 12 bases between the two germline ends. Germline CDR1 and CDR2: SGHNT and YYREEE (reference sequence). CDR3 sequence reads: CASTYLGTTNEKLFF. In nucleotides, the CDR3 is TGTGCCAGCACTTATCTAGGGACAACTAATGAAAAACTGTTTTTT.

The chain recombines TRBV18 with TRBJ1-1; TRBD1 agrees at 10 bases. V trimming: 5 bases; J trimming: 5 bases; junction bases outside the gene matches: 5. Germline CDR1 reads KGHSH; CDR2 reads LQKENI. The CDR3 is 14 residues long. CDR3 in DNA: TGTGCCAGCTCAGGCGACAGGGGGCGGACTGAAGCTTTCTTT. Protein sequence: CASSGDRGRTEAFF.

The J gene is TRBJ1-5, the V gene TRBV10-3; D is unresolved. The V gene lost 10 bases and the J gene lost 2 bases, with 12 bases spanning the gap. Per the germline V gene, CDR1 is ENHRY and CDR2 is SYGVKD. The CDR3 covers 13 residues. CDR3 in DNA: TGTGCCACCGGAGCAGATGGCAATCAGCCCCAGCATTTT. It yields the protein CATGADGNQPQHF.

The chain recombines TRBV10-3 with TRBJ1-5, with D tentatively TRBD1 (6 bases). CDR3 length: 15 residues. The germline V gene has CDR1 ENHRY and CDR2 SYGVKD. V was pared by 4 bases and J by 5 bases, with 15 bases between. This CDR3 is CAISGGRDTYQPQHF. The CDR3 DNA is TGTGCCATCAGTGGGGGCCGGGACACTTATCAGCCCCAGCATTTT.

This clone occurred a few times. V is TRBV19 and J is TRBJ1-5; 9 bases are a match to TRBD1. Germline V gene sequence: CDR1 LNHDA, CDR2 SQIVND (reference sequence). The CDR3 is made up of 14 amino acids. J lost 4 bases, V lost 6 bases, and 4 bases had no gene match. CDR3 amino acids: CASRKGQGNQPQHF. As DNA, the CDR3 is TGTGCCAGTAGAAAGGGACAGGGAAATCAGCCCCAGCATTTT.